The 29 T cell receptor beta chains presented below share a single source sample, sequenced in a study of Graves' ophthalmopathy and Graves' hyperthyroidism. Amplification targeted the TCR beta CDR3 regions, with RNA transcripts as the source material. Following a first-round RT-PCR that used HTBI primers, a second-round multiplex PCR was carried out. TCRdb fed the multiplex PCR reads into MiXCR, producing one record per CDR3 protein. The sample yields hundreds of thousands of distinct CDR3 sequences, 20% to 25% seen once. The sequenced sample consisted of peripheral blood. Receptors were obtained from a young woman with stable Graves' hyperthyroidism. Some clones in this sample may be carry-over from other donors' samples.

This clonotype was detected many times. The V call is TRBV10-3, the J call TRBJ1-2; D not certain. V lost 4 bases and J 0 bases, leaving 12 bases between the germline ends. The germline gives CDR1 ENHRY, CDR2 SYGVKD. The CDR3 consists of 15 residues. CDR3 sequence (DNA): TGTGCCATCAGTGGTTCTGGCAGTGCTAACTATGGCTACACCTTC. This encodes CAISGSGSANYGYTF.

This clonotype was counted many times. The chain uses TRBV20-1 and TRBJ2-2; no clear D gene. The ends were cut back, 6 bases at V and 2 bases at J, with 13 bases in the middle. CDR1 is DFQATT, CDR2 SNEGSKA, per germline (reference sequence). The CDR3 has 14 amino acids. CDR3 bases: TGCAGTGCCACTCGTCTAGTCAACACCGGGGAGCTGTTTTTT. Encoded protein: CSATRLVNTGELFF.

This clonotype was recorded at least ten times. The junction and the germline gene differ at one end; a read error may be behind it. This sequence joins TRBV12-3 or TRBV12-4 and TRBJ2-6; weak D call: TRBD1 (5 bases). This CDR3 spans 15 amino acids. CDR3 loop: CASSPRISGANVPTF. CDR3 nucleotide sequence: TGTGCCAGCAGCCCCCGGATCTCTGGGGCCAACGTCCCGACTTTC.

This clonotype appeared many times. The chain has TRBV28 and TRBJ1-1; TRBD1 aligns across 7 bases. Looked up from germline, CDR1 is MDHEN and CDR2 is SYDVKM. V dropped 4 bases and J dropped 5; count of bases not matched to a gene: 10. The CDR3 runs 15 residues. The CDR3 coding sequence is TGTGCCAGCAGTTCGCAGACAGGGTCACGGACTGAAGCTTTCTTT. As protein: CASSSQTGSRTEAFF.

The gene calls are TRBV6-1 and TRBJ2-7; D ambiguous. V lost 11 bases and J lost 5, with 10 bases in between. The CDR3 is made up of 10 amino acids. Germline lookup yields CDR1 MNHNS and CDR2 SASEGT. The CDR3 region is CASVGNEQYF. The CDR3 region has the DNA TGTGCCTCCGTCGGCAACGAGCAGTACTTC.

In its sample, this clonotype was seen many times. J is TRBJ2-2 and V is TRBV6-1, with D perhaps TRBD1 (5 bases). The CDR3 spans 14 residues. CDR1 is MNHNS and CDR2 is SASEGT in the germline V gene. V shed 6 bases and J shed 0 bases, with 8 bases lying between them. CDR3 coding DNA: TGTGCCAGCAGAAGGGGCCCGAACACCGGGGAGCTGTTTTTT. Translated, it gives CASRRGPNTGELFF.

This clonotype was seen many times. This rearrangement joins TRBV6-1 to TRBJ1-5, with D unclear. The germline CDR1 and CDR2 sequences are MNHNS and SASEGT. The CDR3 runs to 13 residues. Trimming cost V 3 bases and J 6 bases, with 9 bases left between them. CDR3 nucleotides: TGTGCCAGCAGTGACCCTGCTCTTCAGCCCCAGCATTTT. Its protein is CASSDPALQPQHF.

This clonotype was found many times. A junction boundary mismatches the germline segment, possibly from a read error. J is TRBJ2-4 and V is TRBV6-1, with 8 bases aligning to TRBD1. The CDR3 totals 12 residues. Germline-derived CDR1 and CDR2 are MNHNS and SASEGT. CDR3 bases: TGTGCCAGCAGGGGACAGGCAAACATTAAGTACTTC. This translates into CASRGQANIKYF.

This clonotype was detected many times. The rearrangement joins TRBV6-1 to TRBJ2-7; TRBD2 aligns across 10 bases. Germline CDR1 and CDR2: MNHNS and SASEGT. This CDR3 region has 14 residues. Losses at the gene ends were 6 bases for V and 4 bases for J; bases not matched to a gene: 6. The CDR3 DNA reads TGTGCCAGCAGACTAGCGGGGACCGATTACGAGCAGTACTTC. Protein product: CASRLAGTDYEQYF.

This clonotype appeared many times. This chain connects TRBV12-3 or TRBV12-4 to TRBJ2-7; D uncertain. This CDR3 comprises 15 residues. The germline V and J ends were trimmed by 7 bases and 3 bases, with 19 bases remaining between them. The CDR3 loop is CASTVGATQFYEQYF. The CDR3 nucleotides are TGTGCCAGCACCGTCGGCGCTACTCAATTCTACGAGCAGTACTTC.

This clonotype was observed at least ten times. The chain links TRBV6-5 to TRBJ2-2; D call uncertain. Germline values: CDR1 MNHEY, CDR2 SVGAGI. V was cut by 4 bases and J by 4 bases, with 10 bases left in between. The CDR3 runs to 14 residues. Here the CDR3 reads CASSSRYFTGELFF. For the CDR3, the DNA is TGTGCCAGCAGTTCTCGGTATTTCACCGGGGAGCTGTTTTTT.

This rearrangement joins TRBV30 to TRBJ1-1; no clear D gene. With 3 bases removed from V and 1 base from J, the gap between germline ends came to 9 bases. Germline V lookup: CDR1 GTSNPN, CDR2 SVGIG (reference sequence). CDR3 length: 13 residues. The CDR3 DNA follows: TGTGCCTGGAGAAAAGAGGAGAACACTGAAGCTTTCTTT. It translates to CAWRKEENTEAFF.

This clonotype was detected only once. The chain recombines TRBV12-3 or TRBV12-4 with TRBJ1-1; perhaps TRBD1 as D (6 bases). Trimming removed 4 bases from V and 3 bases from J, with 18 bases in between. The CDR3 runs 16 residues. CDR3 DNA: TGTGCCAGCAGTTGGTGGCTGGGGGCAAGGGACACTGAAGCTTTCTTT. Translating gives CASSWWLGARDTEAFF.

The table lists this clonotype with a few counts. This chain joins TRBV20-1 and TRBJ2-5, with 11 bases lining up with TRBD2. The CDR3 runs to 19 residues. Unmatched junction bases numbered 15, after V lost 0 bases and J lost 3 bases. Per the germline V gene, CDR1 is DFQATT and CDR2 is SNEGSKA (reference sequence). CDR3 DNA: TGCAGTGCTAGAGATGCGGCCCCGAGCGAACTAGCGGGGGAAGAGACCCAGTACTTC. This gives the protein CSARDAAPSELAGEETQYF.

The sample holds many counts of this clonotype. The chain links TRBV7-3 to TRBJ2-5; no clear D. Germline V gene sequence: CDR1 SGHTA, CDR2 FQGTGA. V was shortened by 1 base and J by 0 bases, with 9 bases between the two germline ends. CDR3 size: 15 residues. The CDR3, as DNA: TGTGCCAGCAGCTTAAATGGACGGGACCAAGAGACCCAGTACTTC. Its translation: CASSLNGRDQETQYF.

This clonotype occurred many times. In DNA, the CDR3 is TGTGCCAGCAGTTACGAGGCCGGGGCTAACTATGGCTACACCTTC. This encodes CASSYEAGANYGYTF. V usage is TRBV6-5 and J usage is TRBJ1-2; D is ambiguous. Looked up from germline, CDR1 is MNHEY and CDR2 is SVGAGI. The V end was cut by 2 bases, the J end by 0 bases, with 10 bases between. There are 15 residues in the CDR3.

This clonotype was seen many times. This sequence joins TRBV7-2 and TRBJ1-2; TRBD1 is a possible D gene (5 bases). The CDR3 is made up of 14 amino acids. The V end was cut by 1 base, the J end by 7 bases, with 13 bases between. In germline, CDR1 is SGHTA, CDR2 FQGNSA. The CDR3: CASSLVAGGSGYTF. The CDR3 nucleotides are TGTGCCAGCAGCTTAGTGGCGGGGGGAAGTGGCTACACCTTC.

The V and J genes are TRBV20-1 and TRBJ2-7; D might be TRBD1 or TRBD2, each matching 5 bases. Looked up from germline, CDR1 is DFQATT and CDR2 is SNEGSKA (reference sequence). With 1 base removed from V and 5 bases from J, the gap between germline ends came to 18 bases. The CDR3 has 15 amino acids. The CDR3 DNA is TGCAGTGCTAGAGCAGTGGGGGTCCCGGGGAACGAGCAGTACTTC. Encoded protein: CSARAVGVPGNEQYF.

This clonotype was counted at least ten times. One end of the junction varies from germline; a read error may be responsible. The chain links TRBV28 to TRBJ2-4; 11 bases map to TRBD2. CDR1 and CDR2 (germline): MDHEN, SYDVKM. The CDR3 totals 19 residues. The chain's CDR3 is CASSNVPGLAVRAKNIKYF. CDR3 in DNA: TGTGCCAGCAGTAACGTTCCGGGACTAGCGGTGAGAGCCAAAAACATTAAGTACTTC.

This clonotype was recorded many times. This chain uses TRBV30 with TRBJ1-2; no reliable D call. Looked up from germline, CDR1 is GTSNPN and CDR2 is SVGIG (reference sequence). CDR3 length: 13 residues. V lost 3 bases to trimming and J lost 5 bases, with 13 bases between them. The CDR3 nucleotides are TGTGCCTGGAGCGCGGATATTTCTTATGGCTACACCTTC. Amino acids: CAWSADISYGYTF.

This clonotype was detected ten times or more. The gene calls are TRBV20-1 and TRBJ2-7; 11 bases agree with TRBD1. CDR3 length: 15 amino acids. CDR1 is DFQATT and CDR2 is SNEGSKA in the germline V gene (reference sequence). Trimming at V came to 4 bases and at J to 3 bases, leaving 8 bases not matched to a gene. This CDR3 is CSATTTGTGGYEQYF. The CDR3 DNA reads as TGCAGTGCTACTACTACCGGGACAGGGGGCTACGAGCAGTACTTC.

This clonotype was recorded at least ten times. This chain links TRBV12-3 or TRBV12-4 with TRBJ1-5; D ambiguous. Between the trimmed V and J ends, which lost 1 base and 7 bases, there was a span of 8 bases. This CDR3 region has 13 residues. The CDR3 DNA reads TGTGCCAGCAGTTTAGACAGTCGCCAGCCCCAGCATTTT. This codes for CASSLDSRQPQHF.

This clonotype was counted at least ten times. V and J are TRBV30 and TRBJ1-1; D gene unclear. There are 12 residues in the CDR3. V lost 1 base and J lost 6, with 9 bases in between. In germline, CDR1 is GTSNPN, CDR2 SVGIG (reference sequence). The CDR3 reads CAWSALAAEAFF. In DNA, the CDR3 is TGTGCCTGGAGTGCCTTAGCGGCTGAAGCTTTCTTT.

This clonotype was counted many times. The chain combines TRBV6-1 with TRBJ2-7, with D possibly being TRBD1 or TRBD2 (5 bases each). The CDR3 covers 15 residues. With 7 bases removed from V and 2 bases from J, the gap between germline ends came to 18 bases. CDR1 is MNHNS and CDR2 is SASEGT in the germline V gene. CDR3 DNA sequence: TGTGCCAGCAAAAAAGCCGGGAAAGGGGCCTACGAGCAGTACTTC. Translation: CASKKAGKGAYEQYF.

This sequence joins TRBV29-1 and TRBJ1-1; TRBD1 aligns across 12 bases. The CDR3 has 13 residues. Trimming took 2 bases from V and 11 from J; bases not matched to a gene: 6. Germline V lookup: CDR1 SQVTM, CDR2 ANQGSEA. The CDR3 DNA is TGCAGCGTTGAACCGGGACAGGGGGCGCGCGCTTTCTTT. Residues: CSVEPGQGARAFF.

This clonotype was detected ten times or more. V gene TRBV13 combines with J gene TRBJ2-5; D unresolved. Trimming took off 2 bases at V and 2 bases at J, with 9 bases between the two ends. CDR3 length: 14 amino acids. CDR1 and CDR2 from the germline V gene are PRHDT and FYEKMQ (reference sequence). The CDR3 nucleotides read TGTGCCAGCAGCTTAAGGAGCAGGCAAGAGACCCAGTACTTC. Protein sequence: CASSLRSRQETQYF.

This clonotype was observed once. A read error may be the cause here, since a much bigger clone is one base away. The chain recombines TRBV20-1 with TRBJ2-2; 8 nucleotides match TRBD1. The CDR3 runs 16 residues. Germline V gene data show CDR1 as DFQATT and CDR2 as SNEGSKA (reference sequence). The CDR3 DNA follows: TGCAGTGCTAGAGATCTGAGACAGGGGAACACCGGGGAGGTGTTTTTT. Its protein is CSARDLRQGNTGEVFF.

This clonotype was recorded at least ten times. V and J are TRBV7-2 and TRBJ2-5; the match to TRBD2 covers 10 bases. In germline, CDR1 is SGHTA, CDR2 FQGNSA. V was clipped by 7 bases and J by 2 bases; unmatched bases: 10. The CDR3 contains 16 residues. CDR3 nucleotide sequence: TGTGCCAGCAACCTACCGGGACTAGCGAAACAAGAGACCCAGTACTTC. The encoded protein is CASNLPGLAKQETQYF.

In its sample, this clonotype was seen a few times. This rearrangement joins TRBV6-1 to TRBJ2-2, with 8 bases aligning to TRBD2. CDR1 is MNHNS and CDR2 is SASEGT in the germline V gene. The CDR3 loop spans 15 amino acids. The V and J ends lost 2 bases and 6 bases, in that order; junction bases with no gene match: 5. The CDR3 DNA follows: TGTGCCAGCAGTGAATTCGGACTAGCAGCCGGGGAGCTGTTTTTT. This encodes CASSEFGLAAGELFF.